This T cell receptor (beta chain) emerged from a study of blood T cell repertoires in COVID-19. Authors' processing steps: Amplified reference gene primers provided the basis for estimating nucleated cell counts. This table comes from immunoSEQ multiplex PCR, and its TCRdb copy is limited to in-frame clones, with some not included. V and J calls and clone size are copied from that table; D and trimming were computed from the DNA. The sample contains 250,000 to 350,000 clones, 75% to 90% of which appear only once. V was clipped by 4 bases and J by 5 bases, with 14 bases between them. Germline assignment: CDR1 MNHEY and CDR2 SVGAGI. This CDR3 is built from 14 residues.

The J gene is TRBJ2-5, the V gene TRBV6-5, with D possibly TRBD2 on 6 matching bases. The sequence came from a woman aged 40 to 50 who had recovered from COVID-19. The sample was peripheral blood. DNA of the CDR3: TGTGCCAGCAGTTCCCCGCGGGGCGACGAGACCCAGTACTTC. Its translation: CASSSPRGDETQYF.